What follows is one T cell receptor (beta chain) and its context. Its matching antigen is unknown. The data were obtained in a study of OX40 agonist ivuxolimab in advanced cancers. The wider study: Dose-escalation patients' cancers were hepatocellular carcinoma, melanoma, renal cell or head and neck cancer. The study's findings and limits: Expanded peripheral T-cell antigen specificity went undetermined. At 0.1 to 3.0 mg/kg, clonal expansion of CD4+ and CD8+ blood T cells had occurred by week 6.

V was cut by 3 bases and J by 8 bases, with 18 bases left in between. The CDR3 is 15 amino acids. CDR1 and CDR2 (germline): SGDLS, YYNGEE. This table comes from immunoSEQ multiplex PCR, and its TCRdb copy is limited to in-frame clones, with some not included. The data show roughly 67,000 clones, with 88% seen just once and more than 5% held by the top ten. This TCR came from an adult with an advanced solid tumor such as melanoma, head and neck, liver or kidney cancer. The chain combines TRBV9 with TRBJ2-1; tentative D call: TRBD1 (6 bases). This specimen consisted of CD4+ or CD8+ T cells sorted from blood, obtained in a trial of the OX40 agonist ivuxolimab. The CDR3 protein is CASSATGTNLHEQFF. The DNA for the CDR3 is TGTGCCAGCAGCGCAACCGGGACAAATCTACATGAGCAGTTCTTC.